A single sample gave rise to the 24 T cell receptor beta chains below, sequenced in a study of beta chain features in type 1 diabetes. Every bit of the isolated RNA underwent reverse transcription, so sequencing read expressed TCRB transcripts. Sequencing was performed with immunoSEQ multiplex PCR; in TCRdb, only in-frame clones are kept and a portion is missing. Seen here are 900,000 or so clones, roughly a sixth observed once, and the top ten hold 0.023%. Sequenced sample: naive CD4+ T cells from blood. The origin of the receptors is a woman aged 18-35 years in good health.

The CDR3 spells CASSPREGQNEQFF. The DNA of the CDR3 is TGTGCCAGCTCACCGCGGGAGGGCCAAAATGAGCAGTTCTTC. The chain is built from TRBV18 and TRBJ2-1, with 9 bases lining up with TRBD2. Trimming cost V 3 bases and J 7 bases; bases outside gene matches: 4. CDR1 KGHSH and CDR2 LQKENI come from the germline V gene. There are 14 residues in the CDR3.

The J gene is TRBJ1-1, the V gene TRBV4-2; TRBD1 matches at 7 bases. This CDR3 has 16 amino acids. CDR1 LGHNA and CDR2 YNFKEQ come from the germline V gene. Unmatched junction bases numbered 5, after V lost 1 base and J lost 0 bases. In nucleotides, the CDR3 is TGTGCCAGCAGCCAAGTCATCAGGGGGATGAACACTGAAGCTTTCTTT. Encoded protein: CASSQVIRGMNTEAFF.

The genes are TRBV7-9 and TRBJ2-7, with a weak D call TRBD1 (6 bases). CDR1 is SEHNR and CDR2 is FQNEAQ in the germline V gene (reference sequence). The V and J ends lost 6 bases and 4 bases respectively, with 16 bases between them. This CDR3 spans 14 amino acids. The DNA for the CDR3 is TGTGCCAGCAGTGCCGGGACAATGGGGTACGAGCAGTACTTC. Translated: CASSAGTMGYEQYF.

The V call is TRBV5-1, the J call TRBJ2-3; no clear D. In germline, CDR1 is SGHRS, CDR2 YFSETQ. CDR3 length: 15 residues. Trimming cost V 2 bases and J 4 bases, with 14 bases left between them. The CDR3 sequence is CASSFGRPPPDTQYF. The CDR3 bases are TGCGCCAGCAGCTTTGGACGACCCCCCCCAGATACGCAGTATTTT. The full variable domain, in which reference TRBV5-1 and TRBJ2-3 provide the parts outside the CDR3, is KAGVTQTPRYLIKTRGQQVTLSCSPISGHRSVSWYQQTPGQGLQFLFEYFSETQRNKGNFPGRFSGRQFSNSRSEMNVSTLELGDSALYLCASSFGRPPPDTQYFGPGTRLTVL.

The chain uses TRBV7-2 and TRBJ2-6, with D uncertain. The CDR3 consists of 17 residues. Per the germline V gene, CDR1 is SGHTA and CDR2 is FQGNSA. V dropped 3 bases and J dropped 0 bases, with 12 bases sitting between them. The DNA for the CDR3 is TGTGCCAGCAGCTTGGAGATACAGCGCTCTGGGGCCAACGTCCTGACTTTC. It yields the protein CASSLEIQRSGANVLTF.

The chain has TRBV20-1 and TRBJ2-7; D remains ambiguous. Trimming took 4 bases from V and 3 from J, leaving 7 bases between them. Germline assignment: CDR1 DFQATT and CDR2 SNEGSKA (reference sequence). This CDR3 is built from 11 residues. In DNA, the CDR3 is TGCAGTGCTAAAAACCGCTACGAGCAGTACTTC. Translation gives CSAKNRYEQYF.

The chain combines TRBV28 with TRBJ1-1, with no clear D. The CDR3 has 15 residues. Germline V CDR1 and CDR2: MDHEN, SYDVKM. Trimming left V 4 bases short and J 2 bases short, with 14 bases between. The CDR3 here is CASSYYKLGNTEAFF. The CDR3 nucleotides read TGTGCCAGCAGTTATTACAAATTAGGAAACACTGAAGCTTTCTTT. Together with reference TRBV28 and TRBJ1-1, the CDR3 gives the full variable domain: DVKVTQSSRYLVKRTGEKVFLECVQDMDHENMFWYRQDPGLGLRLIYFSYDVKMKEKGDIPEGYSVSREKKERFSLILESASTNQTSMYLCASSYYKLGNTEAFFGQGTRLTVV.

The sample holds a few counts of this clone. The chain joins TRBV2 to TRBJ2-3; D not resolved. This CDR3 is built from 15 residues. Germline CDR1 reads SNHLY; CDR2 reads FYNNEI. The V and J ends lost 10 bases and 2 bases respectively, with 19 bases between them. The CDR3 coding sequence is TGTGCCACCGGCCGAGTCCCCTCCGACACAGATACGCAGTATTTT. As protein: CATGRVPSDTDTQYF.

The rearrangement uses TRBV5-4 and TRBJ2-5; TRBD2 might be the D (6 bases). The germline V and J ends were trimmed by 4 bases and 0 bases, with 10 bases remaining between them. Germline assignment: CDR1 SGHNT and CDR2 YYREEE (reference sequence). This CDR3 has 14 amino acids. The CDR3 DNA follows: TGTGCCAGCAGCACTAGGGACTACCAAGAGACCCAGTACTTC. Residues: CASSTRDYQETQYF. Full variable domain (remainder filled in from reference TRBV5-4 and TRBJ2-5): ETGVTQSPTHLIKTRGQQVTLRCSSQSGHNTVSWYQQALGQGPQFIFQYYREEENGRGNFPPRFSGLQFPNYSSELNVNALELDDSALYLCASSTRDYQETQYFGPGTRLLVL.

The chain couples TRBV29-1 to TRBJ1-3; 7 bases line up with TRBD1. CDR3 length equals 14 residues. J gave up 2 bases and V 4 bases, and 5 bases lay outside the gene matches. Germline V CDR1 and CDR2: SQVTM, ANQGSEA. The CDR3 here is CSVAGTATGNTIYF. The CDR3 coding sequence is TGCAGCGTTGCTGGGACAGCAACTGGAAACACCATATATTTT.

The chain has TRBV28 and TRBJ2-7; 13 bases are shared with TRBD2. The J segment lost 0 bases and the V segment lost 7 bases, leaving 9 bases of the junction unmatched. This CDR3 contains 17 residues. The germline gives CDR1 MDHEN, CDR2 SYDVKM. As DNA, the CDR3 is TGTGCCAGCATTTCCACTAGCGGGAGGGCCGACTCCTACGAGCAGTACTTC. Translation: CASISTSGRADSYEQYF.

Only one count was recorded for this clone. V and J are TRBV7-6 and TRBJ1-5; D remains unclear. Germline CDR1 reads SGHVS; CDR2 reads FNYEAQ. The V gene lost 3 bases and the J gene lost 3 bases, with 6 bases spanning the gap. CDR3 length equals 13 residues. CDR3 in DNA: TGTGCCAGCAGCTTCGACAACAATCAGCCCCAGCATTTT. The encoded protein is CASSFDNNQPQHF. Using reference TRBV7-6 and TRBJ1-5 for the parts outside the CDR3, the full variable domain is GAGVSQSPRYKVTKRGQDVALRCDPISGHVSLYWYRQALGQGPEFLTYFNYEAQQDKSGLPNDRFSAERPEGSISTLTIQRTEQRDSAMYRCASSFDNNQPQHFGDGTRLSIL.

This clone turned up a few times. V and J are TRBV7-3 and TRBJ1-1, with no clear D. V lost 0 bases and J lost 5, with 7 bases in between. Germline CDR1 reads SGHTA; CDR2 reads FQGTGA. This CDR3 region has 13 residues. CDR3 region: CASSLTRSTEAFF. The CDR3, as DNA: TGTGCCAGCAGCTTAACAAGGAGTACTGAAGCTTTCTTT.

There are many counts of this clone. The chain recombines TRBV10-3 with TRBJ2-3; TRBD2 might be the D (5 bases). The germline CDR1 and CDR2 sequences are ENHRY and SYGVKD. V was cut by 11 bases and J by 3 bases, with 12 bases left in between. CDR3 size: 12 residues. The CDR3 spells CAASEGTDTQYF. The CDR3 DNA is TGTGCCGCTTCCGAGGGAACAGATACGCAGTATTTT.

The chain carries TRBV19 and TRBJ1-2; the D is unclear. V gave up 5 bases and J gave up 0 bases, with 7 bases separating them. The CDR3 has 13 residues. Germline values: CDR1 LNHDA, CDR2 SQIVND (reference sequence). CDR3 DNA sequence: TGTGCCAGTAGTCCGAATCCTAACTATGGCTACACCTTC. It is translated as CASSPNPNYGYTF.

This clone has only a few counts. The DNA of the CDR3 is TGTGCCAGCAGCTTAGGCACCTCGAACTATGGCTACACCTTC. This sequence encodes CASSLGTSNYGYTF. The chain carries TRBV7-8 and TRBJ1-2; no definite D call. Germline V gene data show CDR1 as SGHVS and CDR2 as FQNEAQ. Trimming removed 1 base from V and 2 bases from J, with 8 bases in between. The length of the CDR3 is 14 residues.

This clone was seen more than once but under ten times. The chain links TRBV19 to TRBJ1-3; D ambiguous. The CDR3 has 15 residues. Germline values: CDR1 LNHDA, CDR2 SQIVND (reference sequence). Deletions cut 4 bases from V and 2 bases from J, with 12 bases between. CDR3 loop: CASSRVSFTGNTIYF. The CDR3 DNA reads as TGTGCCAGTAGTAGGGTATCGTTCACTGGAAACACCATATATTTT.

This chain connects TRBV7-3 to TRBJ2-3; unclear D gene. The V gene's germline CDR1 is SGHTA and CDR2 FQGTGA. Trimming took 2 bases from V and 1 from J, leaving 13 bases between them. The CDR3 extends over 16 amino acids. CDR3 amino acids: CASSLGVDVGTDTQYF. CDR3 sequence (DNA): TGTGCCAGCAGCTTAGGGGTAGACGTTGGCACAGATACGCAGTATTTT.

This clone has only a few counts. The V gene is TRBV28, the J gene TRBJ1-5; 8 bases are a match to TRBD1. In germline, CDR1 is MDHEN, CDR2 SYDVKM. CDR3 length equals 15 residues. The V and J ends lost 3 bases and 6 bases, in that order; junction bases with no gene match: 7. The CDR3 reads CASSLGSGGLQPQHF. CDR3 DNA sequence: TGTGCCAGCAGTTTGGGGTCAGGGGGCCTTCAGCCCCAGCATTTT.

In DNA form, the CDR3 reads TGTGCCAGTAGTTTCCTCAGGGCCGGAGACAATGAGCAGTTCTTC. Encoded protein: CASSFLRAGDNEQFF. The chain couples TRBV19 to TRBJ2-1, with D tentatively TRBD1 (5 bases). CDR3 length: 15 residues. V shed 5 bases and J shed 5 bases, with 16 bases lying between them. Germline V gene sequence: CDR1 LNHDA, CDR2 SQIVND (reference sequence). Filled out from reference TRBV19 and TRBJ2-1, the complete variable domain reads DGGITQSPKYLFRKEGQNVTLSCEQNLNHDAMYWYRQDPGQGLRLIYYSQIVNDFQKGDIAEGYSVSREKKESFPLTVTSAQKNPTAFYLCASSFLRAGDNEQFFGPGTRLTVL.

This clone has just a few counts. The gene calls are TRBV18 and TRBJ2-2, with D unclear. V was pared by 6 bases and J by 3 bases, with 5 bases between. The CDR3 spans 12 residues. The germline gives CDR1 KGHSH, CDR2 LQKENI. The chain's CDR3 is CASSRDTGELFF. CDR3 coding DNA: TGTGCCAGCTCCCGGGACACCGGGGAGCTGTTTTTT.

This clone turned up a few times. This sequence joins TRBV6-6 and TRBJ2-7; 7 nucleotides agree with TRBD1. Germline V gene lookup returns CDR1 MNHNY and CDR2 SVGAGI (reference sequence). V dropped 6 bases and J dropped 2; count of bases not matched to a gene: 4. The CDR3 spans 13 residues. The CDR3 here is CASRGQMTYEQYF. CDR3 DNA: TGTGCCAGCAGGGGACAGATGACCTACGAGCAGTACTTC.

The rearrangement joins TRBV18 to TRBJ2-1; D is perhaps TRBD1 (5 bases). The CDR3 sequence is 15 residues long. Germline lookup yields CDR1 KGHSH and CDR2 LQKENI. Trimming stripped 5 bases from V and 9 bases from J, with 20 bases between. This CDR3 reads CASSDRGQGGVEQFF. For the CDR3, the DNA is TGTGCCAGCTCAGATCGCGGCCAGGGCGGCGTTGAGCAGTTCTTC.

This clone has a handful of counts. V and J are TRBV7-2 and TRBJ2-4; 8 positions match TRBD1. The germline gives CDR1 SGHTA, CDR2 FQGNSA. This CDR3 has 13 amino acids. V shed 5 bases, J shed 11 bases, and the junction held 8 bases outside the gene matches. Here the CDR3 reads CASSPGQGPLQYF. The CDR3 DNA follows: TGTGCCAGCAGCCCAGGACAGGGACCCCTTCAGTACTTC. The full variable domain, its missing parts supplied by reference TRBV7-2 and TRBJ2-4, is GAGVSQSPSNKVTEKGKDVELRCDPISGHTALYWYRQSLGQGLEFLIYFQGNSAPDKSGLPSDRFSAERTGGSVSTLTIQRTQQEDSAVYLCASSPGQGPLQYFGAGTRLSVL.